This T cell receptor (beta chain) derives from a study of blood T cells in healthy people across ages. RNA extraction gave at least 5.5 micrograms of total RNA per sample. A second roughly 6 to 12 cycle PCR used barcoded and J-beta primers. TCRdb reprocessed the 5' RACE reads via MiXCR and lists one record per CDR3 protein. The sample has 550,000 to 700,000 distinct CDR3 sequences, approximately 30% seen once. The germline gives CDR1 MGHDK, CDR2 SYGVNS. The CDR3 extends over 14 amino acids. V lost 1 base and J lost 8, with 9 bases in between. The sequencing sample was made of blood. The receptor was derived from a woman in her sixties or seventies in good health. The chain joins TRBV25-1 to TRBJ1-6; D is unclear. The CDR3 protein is CASSELVGDSPLHF. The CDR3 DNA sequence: TGTGCCAGCAGTGAATTAGTCGGTGATTCACCCCTCCACTTT.